Here is one T cell receptor (beta chain) with its context. The antigen is unknown. This table comes from immunoSEQ multiplex PCR, and its TCRdb copy is limited to in-frame clones, with some not included. The profile shows some 16,000 clones, 80% of them singletons. These data come from a study of T cell responses to AZD1222 COVID-19 vaccine. Study-wide points: Spike-specific TCR breadth rose after two AZD1222 doses, and depth rose as well. Repertoires were obtained solely post-peak T cell response. At study baseline, merely several AZD1222 recipients were seropositive. There were mostly white British donors and more females than males, and clonal diversity was possibly underestimated.

The clonotype was recovered from an adult who received the AZD1222 COVID-19 vaccine. The sequences come from peripheral blood, collected 28 days after the second AZD1222 dose.

In nucleotides, the CDR3 is TGTGCCAGCAAGGGAACAGACTATGGCTACACCTTC. Its protein product is CASKGTDYGYTF. V is TRBV2 and J is TRBJ1-2, with D unclear. V was trimmed by 7 bases and J by 3 bases, leaving 9 bases between them. The CDR3 is made up of 12 amino acids. Germline CDR1 SNHLY, CDR2 FYNNEI.